The 18 T cell receptor beta chains below were found in one sample sequenced in a study of Ad26.COV2.S vaccination and SARS-CoV-2 variants. Sequencing was performed with immunoSEQ multiplex PCR; in TCRdb, only in-frame clones are kept and a portion is missing. The repertoire holds about 680,000 clones, with 89% as singletons. Described treatment: approximately 18 received Ad26.COV2.S at low or high dose, single or two shots; roughly five received placebo; per-sample allocation not given. Collection of samples fell on day 63 after the first vaccine or placebo injection. The material was peripheral blood, obtained in a trial of Ad26.COV2.S vaccine versus placebo. Every receptor here comes from a person between 18 and 59 years old who received the Ad26.COV2.S COVID-19 vaccine or a placebo.

The chain couples TRBV24-1 to TRBJ2-3, with D unclear. The CDR3 runs to 16 residues. Trimming cost V 0 bases and J 0 bases, with 9 bases left between them. The germline V gene has CDR1 KGHDR and CDR2 SFDVKD. The CDR3 sequence is CATSDLKVTSTDTQYF. The CDR3 nucleotides are TGTGCCACCAGTGATTTGAAGGTTACTAGCACAGATACGCAGTATTTT.

The genes are TRBV13 and TRBJ2-3; D remains ambiguous. The germline V and J ends were trimmed by 4 bases and 6 bases, with 14 bases remaining between them. Germline V gene data show CDR1 as PRHDT and CDR2 as FYEKMQ (reference sequence). This CDR3 is 14 amino acids long. CDR3 nucleotide sequence: TGTGCCAGCAGCTCAAAGGTCCACGGGGATACGCAGTATTTT. As protein: CASSSKVHGDTQYF.

This chain joins TRBV27 and TRBJ2-3, with TRBD2 matching over 14 bases. Germline CDR1 is MNHEY and CDR2 is SMNVEV (reference sequence). This CDR3 is built from 14 residues. The DNA of the CDR3 is TGTGCAATAGGACTAGCGGGGGGAACAGATACGCAGTATTTT. Protein product: CAIGLAGGTDTQYF.

The chain joins TRBV18 to TRBJ1-1, with TRBD1 matching 7 bases. The germline gives CDR1 KGHSH, CDR2 LQKENI. The CDR3 has 14 residues. V dropped 3 bases and J dropped 5; count of bases not matched to a gene: 6. CDR3 amino acids: CASSPPGQRTEAFF. CDR3 coding DNA: TGTGCCAGCTCACCTCCGGGACAGAGGACTGAAGCTTTCTTT.

This chain uses TRBV5-1 with TRBJ1-6; a possible D gene is TRBD1 (5 bases). Trimming removed 4 bases from V and 1 base from J, with 12 bases in between. Germline CDR1 reads SGHRS; CDR2 reads YFSETQ. The CDR3 is made up of 16 amino acids. CDR3 DNA sequence: TGCGCCAGCAGCGGGGACGACGGGTCCTATAATTCACCCCTCCACTTT. It encodes CASSGDDGSYNSPLHF.

This clone was counted between two and nine times. CDR3 protein: CASSDTVGTGNTIYF. DNA of the CDR3: TGTGCCAGCAGCGACACGGTGGGGACTGGAAACACCATATATTTT. The V call is TRBV7-9, the J call TRBJ1-3, with no clear D. The germline V gene has CDR1 SEHNR and CDR2 FQNEAQ (reference sequence). The length of the CDR3 is 15 residues. V was pared by 5 bases and J by 2 bases, with 13 bases between.

This clone was seen just once. This chain joins TRBV7-2 and TRBJ2-7, with 9 bases matching TRBD1. The CDR3 consists of 14 residues. The V gene's germline CDR1 is SGHTA and CDR2 FQGNSA. With 1 base clipped from V and 5 bases from J, the junction kept 3 bases outside the gene matches. CDR3 loop: CASSLDRGRDEQYF. CDR3 DNA sequence: TGTGCCAGCAGCTTAGACAGGGGGCGGGACGAGCAGTACTTC.

V is TRBV30 and J is TRBJ2-1; the D gene is possibly TRBD2 (5 bases). The CDR3 runs 11 residues. Germline V lookup: CDR1 GTSNPN, CDR2 SVGIG (reference sequence). The CDR3 reads CALGWRNEQFF. The CDR3 coding sequence is TGTGCGCTAGGGTGGAGGAATGAGCAGTTCTTC.

V is TRBV5-1 and J is TRBJ2-1; TRBD2 agrees at 7 bases. This CDR3 contains 13 residues. CDR1 is SGHRS and CDR2 is YFSETQ in the germline V gene. V was pared by 3 bases and J by 7 bases, with 4 bases of the junction left unmatched. The CDR3 reads CASSSGGGNEQFF. The CDR3 DNA reads TGCGCCAGCAGCTCCGGGGGAGGGAATGAGCAGTTCTTC.

V is TRBV3-1 (or the pseudogene TRBV3-2) and J is TRBJ2-1; 8 bases map to TRBD2. The germline V gene has CDR1 LGHDT and CDR2 YNNKEL (reference sequence). The CDR3 is 16 amino acids. Unmatched junction bases numbered 7, after V lost 0 bases and J lost 6 bases. DNA for the CDR3: TGTGCCAGCAGCCAAGACACTAGCGGAGTAGTCAATGAGCAGTTCTTC. Its translation: CASSQDTSGVVNEQFF.

The chain couples TRBV6-6 to TRBJ2-7; 7 bases are shared with TRBD1. The CDR3 consists of 14 residues. V gave up 5 bases and J gave up 5 bases; unmatched junction bases: 9. Per the germline V gene, CDR1 is MNHNY and CDR2 is SVGAGI (reference sequence). The CDR3 loop is CASSDETGWDEQYF. The CDR3 nucleotides are TGTGCCAGCAGTGACGAGACAGGGTGGGACGAGCAGTACTTC.

The chain combines TRBV5-1 with TRBJ2-3, with 8 nucleotides matching TRBD2. The CDR3 loop spans 18 amino acids. CDR1 SGHRS and CDR2 YFSETQ come from the germline V gene. J lost 10 bases, V lost 3 bases, and 22 bases had no gene match. The CDR3 DNA is TGCGCCAGCAGCTGGACTAGCATAAGGGAGAGGCCTGAGATACCGCAGTATTTT. Its protein is CASSWTSIRERPEIPQYF.

The count of this clone is one. The V and J genes are TRBV5-1 and TRBJ2-5, with 11 bases aligning to TRBD2. Per germline, CDR1 SGHRS and CDR2 YFSETQ. This CDR3 contains 17 residues. J lost 5 bases, V lost 4 bases, and 13 bases had no gene match. CDR3 residues: CASSLGTSGKMGETQYF. The DNA for the CDR3 is TGCGCCAGCAGCCTGGGGACTAGCGGCAAGATGGGGGAGACCCAGTACTTC.

The chain is built from TRBV4-1 and TRBJ2-5; D is undetermined. The CDR3 loop spans 13 amino acids. CDR1 and CDR2 (germline): MGHRA, YSYEKL. V was clipped by 0 bases and J by 4 bases, with 6 bases between them. DNA of the CDR3: TGCGCCAGCAGCCAAGATCCACGAGAGACCCAGTACTTC. Translating gives CASSQDPRETQYF.

The CDR3 protein is CASRPGTSVTGELFF. The CDR3 DNA is TGTGCCAGTAGACCCGGGACTAGCGTTACCGGGGAGCTGTTTTTT. V usage is TRBV19 and J usage is TRBJ2-2; TRBD2 agrees at 10 bases. Trimming removed 6 bases from V and 5 bases from J; junction bases left unmatched: 6. The CDR3 consists of 15 residues. Germline loops: CDR1 LNHDA, CDR2 SQIVND (reference sequence).

The chain joins TRBV19 to TRBJ2-3; a possible D gene is TRBD2 (6 bases). Germline V lookup: CDR1 LNHDA, CDR2 SQIVND (reference sequence). CDR3 size: 16 residues. The V and J ends lost 0 bases and 1 base respectively, with 11 bases between them. The CDR3 protein is CASSIDGGGGTDTQYF. For the CDR3, the DNA is TGTGCCAGTAGTATAGATGGGGGAGGAGGCACAGATACGCAGTATTTT.

V is TRBV27 and J is TRBJ2-3; a weak D match, TRBD2 (6 bases). The CDR3 sequence is 14 residues long. V was pared by 5 bases and J by 1 base, with 10 bases between. CDR1 and CDR2 (germline): MNHEY, SMNVEV (reference sequence). For the CDR3, the DNA is TGTGCCAGCAGTGGGGGGTGGGGCACAGATACGCAGTATTTT. As protein: CASSGGWGTDTQYF.

In DNA, the CDR3 is TGTGCCAGCAGTTTCGGACAGGGAGGGGATGGCTACACCTTC. Amino acid sequence: CASSFGQGGDGYTF. The V and J genes are TRBV6-6 and TRBJ1-2; TRBD1 matches at 8 bases. CDR3 size: 14 residues. Germline trimming cut 4 bases from V and 6 bases from J; bases unmatched to any gene: 7. Germline V CDR1 and CDR2: MNHNY, SVGAGI (reference sequence).